This T cell receptor (beta chain) stems from a study of neurological immune-mediated disorders. The study's findings and limits: The most TCR clonal expansion was seen in HTLV-1-associated myelopathy, whereas the least was seen in multiple sclerosis, below the level in healthy controls. No sharing of CDR3 amino acid sequences was observed among expanded clones across subjects, suggesting private repertoires in all groups.

Of note for this clonotype: What it binds is not known.

Stored at -80 C, 2 million PBMCs were the source of the unsorted libraries. A 10-nucleotide random UMI tagged transcripts in template-switch 5'RACE cDNA synthesis. TCRdb re-called the 5' RACE reads with MiXCR, one entry per CDR3 protein. The data show tens of thousands of distinct CDR3 sequences, over 9% seen once. Sequenced input: PBMCs. The TCR was taken from a woman aged 40-49 years with HTLV-1-associated myelopathy (HAM/TSP).

CDR3 in amino acids: CASKGGDSYNEQFF. CDR3 nucleotide sequence: TGTGCCTCAAAGGGAGGGGACAGTTACAATGAGCAGTTCTTC. This sequence joins TRBV27 and TRBJ2-1; TRBD1 or TRBD2 may be the D gene (7 bases each). CDR1 and CDR2 (germline): MNHEY, SMNVEV (reference sequence). Trimming took 11 bases from V and 4 from J, leaving 18 bases between them. The CDR3 spans 14 residues.